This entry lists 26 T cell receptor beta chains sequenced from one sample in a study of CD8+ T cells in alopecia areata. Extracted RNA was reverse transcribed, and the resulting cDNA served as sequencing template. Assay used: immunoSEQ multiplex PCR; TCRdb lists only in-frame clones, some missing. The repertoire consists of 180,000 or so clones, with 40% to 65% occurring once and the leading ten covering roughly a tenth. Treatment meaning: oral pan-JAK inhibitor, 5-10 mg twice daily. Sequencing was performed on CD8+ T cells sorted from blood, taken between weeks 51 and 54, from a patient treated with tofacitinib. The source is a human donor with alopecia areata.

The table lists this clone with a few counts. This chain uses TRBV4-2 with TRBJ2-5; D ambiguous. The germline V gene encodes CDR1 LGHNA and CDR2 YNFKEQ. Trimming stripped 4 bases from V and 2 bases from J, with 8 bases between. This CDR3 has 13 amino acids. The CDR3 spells CASSLTTQETQYF. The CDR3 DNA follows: TGTGCCAGCAGCCTCACGACTCAAGAGACCCAGTACTTC.

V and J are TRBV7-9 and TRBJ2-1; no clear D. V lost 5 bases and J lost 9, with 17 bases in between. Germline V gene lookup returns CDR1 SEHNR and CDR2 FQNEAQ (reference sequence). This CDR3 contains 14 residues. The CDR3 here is CASSPFFGIIEQFF. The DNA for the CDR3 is TGTGCCAGCAGCCCCTTTTTCGGCATAATTGAGCAGTTCTTC.

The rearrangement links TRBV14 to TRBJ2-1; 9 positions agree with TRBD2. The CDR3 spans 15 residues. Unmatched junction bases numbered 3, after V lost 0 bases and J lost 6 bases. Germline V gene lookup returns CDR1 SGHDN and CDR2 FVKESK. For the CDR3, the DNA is TGTGCCAGCAGCCAAGAGGGGACTAGCCCCAATGAGCAGTTCTTC. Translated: CASSQEGTSPNEQFF.

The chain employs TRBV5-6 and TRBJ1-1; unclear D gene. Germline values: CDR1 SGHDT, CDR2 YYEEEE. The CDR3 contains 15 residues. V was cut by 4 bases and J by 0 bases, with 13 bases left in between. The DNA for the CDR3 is TGTGCCAGCAGCATTGGAAGTTTGATGAACACTGAAGCTTTCTTT. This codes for CASSIGSLMNTEAFF.

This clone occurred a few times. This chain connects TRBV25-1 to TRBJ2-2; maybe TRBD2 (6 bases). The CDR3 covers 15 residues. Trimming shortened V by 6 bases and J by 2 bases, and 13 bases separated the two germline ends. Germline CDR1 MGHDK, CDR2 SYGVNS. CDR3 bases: TGTGCCAGCAGCCTCGGGGGTCCCAACACCGGGGAGCTGTTTTTT. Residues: CASSLGGPNTGELFF. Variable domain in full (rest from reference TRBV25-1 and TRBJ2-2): EADIYQTPRYLVIGTGKKITLECSQTMGHDKMYWYQQDPGMELHLIHYSYGVNSTEKGDLSSESTVSRIRTEHFPLTLESARPSHTSQYLCASSLGGPNTGELFFGEGSRLTVL.

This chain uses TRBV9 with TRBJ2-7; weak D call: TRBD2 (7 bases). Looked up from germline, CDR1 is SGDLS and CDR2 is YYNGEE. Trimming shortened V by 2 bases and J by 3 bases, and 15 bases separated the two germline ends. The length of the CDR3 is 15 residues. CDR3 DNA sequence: TGTGCCAGCAGCGTGTCCGGGGGGCTAAGCTACGAGCAGTACTTC. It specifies CASSVSGGLSYEQYF.

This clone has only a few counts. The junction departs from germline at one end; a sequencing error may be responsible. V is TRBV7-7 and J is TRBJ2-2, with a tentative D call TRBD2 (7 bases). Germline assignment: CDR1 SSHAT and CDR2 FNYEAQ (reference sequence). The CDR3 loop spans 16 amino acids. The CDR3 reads CASSLDAGASLGELFF. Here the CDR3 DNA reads TGTGCTAGCAGCTTAGACGCGGGGGCCTCTCTCGGGGAGCTGTTTTTT.

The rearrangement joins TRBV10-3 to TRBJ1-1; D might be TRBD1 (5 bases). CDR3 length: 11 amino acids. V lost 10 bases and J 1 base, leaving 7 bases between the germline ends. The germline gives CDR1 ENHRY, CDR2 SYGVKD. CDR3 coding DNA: TGTGCCAGCAGGGAGAACACTGAAGCTTTCTTT. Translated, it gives CASRENTEAFF.

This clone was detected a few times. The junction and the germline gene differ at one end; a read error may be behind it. The CDR3 bases are TGCGCCAGCAACCAACCGGGACAGGGGAGTAATGAGCAGTTCTTC. Protein sequence: CASNQPGQGSNEQFF. The chain joins TRBV4-3 to TRBJ2-1; 10 nucleotides match TRBD1. Germline lookup yields CDR1 LGHNA and CDR2 YSLEER. The CDR3 extends over 15 amino acids.

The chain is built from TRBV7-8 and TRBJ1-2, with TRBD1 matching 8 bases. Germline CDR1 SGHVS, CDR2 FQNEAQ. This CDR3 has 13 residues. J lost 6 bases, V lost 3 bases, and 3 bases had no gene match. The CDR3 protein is CASSFNRGDGYTF. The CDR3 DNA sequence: TGTGCCAGCAGCTTCAACAGGGGGGATGGCTACACCTTC.

The CDR3: CASSLGPTGTNEQYF. The DNA for the CDR3 is TGTGCCAGCAGCTTAGGCCCGACAGGGACCAACGAGCAGTACTTC. The chain is built from TRBV11-2 and TRBJ2-7, with 7 bases identical to TRBD1. V was pared by 1 base and J by 5 bases, with 8 bases of the junction left unmatched. This CDR3 has 15 amino acids. Germline-derived CDR1 and CDR2 are SGHAT and FQNNGV.

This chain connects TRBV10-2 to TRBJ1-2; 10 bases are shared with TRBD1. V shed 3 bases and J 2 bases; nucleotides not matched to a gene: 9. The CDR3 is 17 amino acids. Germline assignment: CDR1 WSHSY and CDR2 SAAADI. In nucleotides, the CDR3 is TGCGCCAGCAGTGAATGGGACAGGGGCCGCTCAAACTATGGCTACACCTTC. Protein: CASSEWDRGRSNYGYTF.

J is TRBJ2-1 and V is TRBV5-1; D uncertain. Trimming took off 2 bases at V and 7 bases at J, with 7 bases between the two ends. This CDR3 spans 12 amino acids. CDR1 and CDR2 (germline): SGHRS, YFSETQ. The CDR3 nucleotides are TGCGCCAGCAGCTTACCGCAGAATGAGCAGTTCTTC. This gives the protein CASSLPQNEQFF.

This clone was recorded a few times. The CDR3 loop reads CASSQGTTTSGDITDTQYF. Written as DNA, the CDR3 is TGTGCCAGCAGCCAAGGGACCACGACTAGCGGGGATATCACAGATACGCAGTATTTT. The chain combines TRBV4-2 with TRBJ2-3, with 11 positions matching TRBD2. There are 19 residues in the CDR3. Germline CDR1 reads LGHNA; CDR2 reads YNFKEQ. Unmatched junction bases numbered 11, after V lost 1 base and J lost 2 bases.

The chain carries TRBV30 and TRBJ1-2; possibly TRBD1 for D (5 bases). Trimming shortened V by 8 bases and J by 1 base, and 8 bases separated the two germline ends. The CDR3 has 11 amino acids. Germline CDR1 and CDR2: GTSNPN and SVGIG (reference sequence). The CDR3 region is CAGGLNYGYTF. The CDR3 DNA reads TGTGCCGGGGGACTTAACTATGGCTACACCTTC.

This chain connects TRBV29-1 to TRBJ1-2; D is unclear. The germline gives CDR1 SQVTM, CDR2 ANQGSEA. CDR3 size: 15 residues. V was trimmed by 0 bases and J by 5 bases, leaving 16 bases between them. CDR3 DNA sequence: TGCAGCGTTGAAGATCTGGGGTGGCAGGATTATGGCTACACCTTC. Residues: CSVEDLGWQDYGYTF.

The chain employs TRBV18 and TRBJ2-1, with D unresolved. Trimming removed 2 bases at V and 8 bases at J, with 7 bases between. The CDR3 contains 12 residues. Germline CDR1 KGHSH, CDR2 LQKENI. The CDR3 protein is CASSPGSHEQFF. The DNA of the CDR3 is TGTGCCAGCTCACCAGGCTCCCATGAGCAGTTCTTC.

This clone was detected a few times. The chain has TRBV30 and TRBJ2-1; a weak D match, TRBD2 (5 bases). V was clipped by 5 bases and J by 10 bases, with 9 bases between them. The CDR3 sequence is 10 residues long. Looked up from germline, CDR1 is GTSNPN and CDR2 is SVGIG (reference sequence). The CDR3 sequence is CAWEGREQFF. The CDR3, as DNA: TGTGCCTGGGAGGGCAGGGAGCAGTTCTTC.

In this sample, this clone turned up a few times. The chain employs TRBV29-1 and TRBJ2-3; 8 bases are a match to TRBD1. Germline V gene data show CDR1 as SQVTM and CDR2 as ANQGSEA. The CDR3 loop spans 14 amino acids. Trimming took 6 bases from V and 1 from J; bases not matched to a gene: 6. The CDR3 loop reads CSVTGTGGTDTQYF. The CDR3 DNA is TGCAGCGTCACCGGGACAGGAGGCACAGATACGCAGTATTTT.

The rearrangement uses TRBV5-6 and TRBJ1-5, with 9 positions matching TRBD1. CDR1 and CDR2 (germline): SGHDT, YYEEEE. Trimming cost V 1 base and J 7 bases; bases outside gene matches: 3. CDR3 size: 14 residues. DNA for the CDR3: TGTGCCAGCAGCTTGTGGACAGGGGTACAGCCCCAGCATTTT. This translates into CASSLWTGVQPQHF.

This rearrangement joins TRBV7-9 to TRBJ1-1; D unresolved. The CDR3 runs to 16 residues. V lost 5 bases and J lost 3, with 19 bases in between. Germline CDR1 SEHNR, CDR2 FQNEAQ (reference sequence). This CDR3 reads CASSPFYQGLDTEAFF. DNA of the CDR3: TGTGCCAGCAGCCCCTTTTACCAAGGGCTCGACACTGAAGCTTTCTTT.

The CDR3 is CASTGLAGGRGTDTQYF. The CDR3 DNA is TGTGCCAGCACCGGACTAGCGGGGGGCCGGGGAACAGATACGCAGTATTTT. The rearrangement joins TRBV7-6 to TRBJ2-3; 14 bases line up with TRBD2. The CDR3 totals 17 residues. After removal of 7 bases from V and 3 bases from J, the junction contained 9 bases not matched to a gene. Germline V CDR1 and CDR2: SGHVS, FNYEAQ.

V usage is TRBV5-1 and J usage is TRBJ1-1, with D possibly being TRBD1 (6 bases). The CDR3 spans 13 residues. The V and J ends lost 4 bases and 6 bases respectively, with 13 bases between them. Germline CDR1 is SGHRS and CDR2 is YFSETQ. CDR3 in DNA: TGCGCCAGCAGCCTCAGGGGTTTGGCTGAAGCTTTCTTT. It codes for CASSLRGLAEAFF.

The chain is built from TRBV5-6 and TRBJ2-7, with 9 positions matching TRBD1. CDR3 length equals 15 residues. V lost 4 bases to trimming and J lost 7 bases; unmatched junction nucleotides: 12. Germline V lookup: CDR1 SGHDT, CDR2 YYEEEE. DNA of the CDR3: TGTGCCAGCAGCAACGAACGGGACAGGGCACGGGAGCAGTACTTC. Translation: CASSNERDRAREQYF.

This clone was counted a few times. The CDR3 sequence is CSVLRQASINYGYTF. The CDR3 DNA is TGCAGCGTTCTCCGACAGGCCTCAATTAACTATGGCTACACCTTC. The rearrangement joins TRBV29-1 to TRBJ1-2, with a possible D match to TRBD1 (6 bases). The CDR3 totals 15 residues. Germline CDR1 and CDR2: SQVTM and ANQGSEA. Trimming pared 5 bases from V and 1 base from J, leaving 17 bases between. Full variable domain (missing parts from reference TRBV29-1 and TRBJ1-2): SAVISQKPSRDICQRGTSLTIQCQVDSQVTMMFWYRQQPGQSLTLIATANQGSEATYESGFVIDKFPISRPNLTFSTLTVSNMSPEDSSIYLCSVLRQASINYGYTFGSGTRLTVV.

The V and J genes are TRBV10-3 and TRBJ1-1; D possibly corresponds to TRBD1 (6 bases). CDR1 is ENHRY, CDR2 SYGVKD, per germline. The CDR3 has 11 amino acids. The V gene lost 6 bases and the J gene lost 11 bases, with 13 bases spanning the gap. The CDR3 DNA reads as TGTGCCATCAGGGAGGGGGTTGACGCTTTCTTT. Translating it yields CAIREGVDAFF.